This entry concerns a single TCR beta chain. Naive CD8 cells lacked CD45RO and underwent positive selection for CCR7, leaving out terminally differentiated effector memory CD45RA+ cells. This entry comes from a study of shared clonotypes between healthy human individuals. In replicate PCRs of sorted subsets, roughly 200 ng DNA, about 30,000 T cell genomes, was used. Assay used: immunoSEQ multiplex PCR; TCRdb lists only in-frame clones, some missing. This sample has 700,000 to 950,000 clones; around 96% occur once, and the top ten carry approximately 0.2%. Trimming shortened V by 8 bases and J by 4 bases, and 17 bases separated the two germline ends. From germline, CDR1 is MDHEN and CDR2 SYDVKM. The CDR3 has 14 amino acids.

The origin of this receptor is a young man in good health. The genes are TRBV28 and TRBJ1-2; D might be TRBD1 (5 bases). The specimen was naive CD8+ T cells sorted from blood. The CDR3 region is CASRALGGTYGYTF. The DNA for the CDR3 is TGTGCCAGCCGGGCCCTTGGGGGTACCTATGGCTACACCTTC.